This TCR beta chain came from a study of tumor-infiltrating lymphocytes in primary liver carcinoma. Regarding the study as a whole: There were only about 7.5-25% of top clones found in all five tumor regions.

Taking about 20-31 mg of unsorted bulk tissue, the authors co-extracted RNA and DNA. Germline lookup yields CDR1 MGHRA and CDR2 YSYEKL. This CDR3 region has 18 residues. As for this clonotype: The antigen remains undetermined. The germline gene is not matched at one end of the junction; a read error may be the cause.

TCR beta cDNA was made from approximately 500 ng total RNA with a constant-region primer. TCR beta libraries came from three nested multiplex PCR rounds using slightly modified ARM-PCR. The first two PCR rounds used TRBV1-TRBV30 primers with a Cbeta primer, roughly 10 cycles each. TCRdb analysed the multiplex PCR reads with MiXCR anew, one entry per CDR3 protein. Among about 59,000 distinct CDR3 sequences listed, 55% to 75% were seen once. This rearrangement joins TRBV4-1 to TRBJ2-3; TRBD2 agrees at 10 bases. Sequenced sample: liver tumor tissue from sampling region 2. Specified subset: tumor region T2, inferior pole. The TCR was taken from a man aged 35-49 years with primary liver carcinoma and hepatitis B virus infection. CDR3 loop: CASSQTIALAGATDTQYF. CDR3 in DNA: TGCGCCAGCAGCCAGACCATTGCCCTAGCGGGAGCCACGGATACACAGTATTTT.